Each of the 10 T cell receptor beta chains below was sequenced from the same sample in a study of blood T cell repertoires in COVID-19 (TCRdb year 2020). The library came from the immunoSEQ multiplex PCR assay. As stored in TCRdb, this immuneACCESS dataset retains in-frame rearrangements with V and J assigned. A fraction of the clones does not appear; measured against another copy, unresolved V genes explain less than half of the discrepancy, and the remainder lacks a known reason. This sample holds approximately 120,000 clones; around 76% were observed only once. The ten most abundant clones make up around 5.5% of the sample. Sequenced sample: peripheral blood. These TCRs come from a man in his fifties or sixties with acute or convalescent COVID-19.

The chain combines TRBV24-1 with TRBJ1-5; D is ambiguous. Between the trimmed V and J ends, which lost 5 bases and 6 bases, there was a span of 13 bases. From germline, CDR1 is KGHDR and CDR2 SFDVKD. This CDR3 comprises 14 residues. CDR3 in DNA: TGTGCCACCAGTGGGACGGGGTTGGCTCAGCCCCAGCATTTT. Protein: CATSGTGLAQPQHF.

The chain uses TRBV19 and TRBJ1-1; TRBD1 aligns across 11 bases. Germline CDR1 and CDR2: LNHDA and SQIVND (reference sequence). This CDR3 comprises 18 residues. Trimming cost V 5 bases and J 4 bases; bases outside gene matches: 15. CDR3 sequence (DNA): TGTGCCAGTAGTCCCTTTCCGGACAGGGGGCGAGTAATCACTGAAGCTTTCTTT. Protein sequence: CASSPFPDRGRVITEAFF. Filled out from reference TRBV19 and TRBJ1-1, the complete variable domain reads DGGITQSPKYLFRKEGQNVTLSCEQNLNHDAMYWYRQDPGQGLRLIYYSQIVNDFQKGDIAEGYSVSREKKESFPLTVTSAQKNPTAFYLCASSPFPDRGRVITEAFFGQGTRLTVV.

This clone was counted a single time. Here the CDR3 DNA reads TGTGCCAGCACATGGGCGGGCCGTTCACCCCTCCACTTT. Its protein product is CASTWAGRSPLHF. This chain joins TRBV2 and TRBJ1-6; D is unclear. This CDR3 has 13 residues. Germline values: CDR1 SNHLY, CDR2 FYNNEI. V dropped 7 bases and J dropped 9 bases, with 13 bases sitting between them.

The V and J genes are TRBV5-1 and TRBJ2-7, with 7 bases identical to TRBD1. Germline V gene sequence: CDR1 SGHRS, CDR2 YFSETQ. The trim removed 1 base at V and 1 base at J, leaving 8 bases unmatched. The CDR3 runs 16 residues. The CDR3 region is CASSLTPLQGSYEQYF. CDR3 sequence (DNA): TGCGCCAGCAGCTTGACCCCGTTACAGGGGTCCTACGAGCAGTACTTC.

This clone was detected a few times. V gene TRBV2 combines with J gene TRBJ2-7; TRBD1 matches at 8 bases. Germline V gene data show CDR1 as SNHLY and CDR2 as FYNNEI. This CDR3 spans 14 amino acids. Trimming removed 5 bases from V and 4 bases from J; junction bases left unmatched: 7. The CDR3 is CASSIQGAGYEQYF. DNA of the CDR3: TGTGCCAGCAGTATCCAGGGGGCAGGGTACGAGCAGTACTTC.

This rearrangement joins TRBV5-1 to TRBJ1-1; TRBD1 aligns across 7 bases. V lost 5 bases and J lost 1; bases outside the gene matches: 5. Per germline, CDR1 SGHRS and CDR2 YFSETQ. There are 14 residues in the CDR3. The CDR3 coding sequence is TGCGCCAGCAGGACAGGGACTCCGAACACTGAAGCTTTCTTT. This gives the protein CASRTGTPNTEAFF.

This chain links TRBV3-1 (or the pseudogene TRBV3-2) with TRBJ1-1; 7 nucleotides agree with TRBD1. Germline-derived CDR1 and CDR2 are LGHDT and YNNKEL (reference sequence). Germline trimming cut 4 bases from V and 1 base from J; bases unmatched to any gene: 6. This CDR3 spans 15 amino acids. CDR3 sequence (DNA): TGTGCCAGCAGCCGACAGGGCATAGGGAACACTGAAGCTTTCTTT. Translation: CASSRQGIGNTEAFF.

The rearrangement joins TRBV27 to TRBJ1-2; 10 nucleotides align to TRBD1. Trimming cost V 3 bases and J 8 bases; bases outside gene matches: 9. This CDR3 has 15 amino acids. Germline CDR1 and CDR2: MNHEY and SMNVEV (reference sequence). The CDR3 loop reads CASSFRDRGNQGYTF. CDR3 DNA sequence: TGTGCCAGCAGTTTCCGGGACAGGGGAAATCAAGGCTACACCTTC.

This rearrangement joins TRBV9 to TRBJ1-1; D possibly corresponds to TRBD1 (5 bases). The CDR3 has 13 residues. The ends were cut back, 0 bases at V and 11 bases at J, with 14 bases in the middle. The germline gives CDR1 SGDLS, CDR2 YYNGEE. CDR3 nucleotide sequence: TGTGCCAGCAGCGTAGTACCGGACAAGTGGGCTTTCTTT. Translation: CASSVVPDKWAFF.

This chain connects TRBV30 to TRBJ1-1; 10 bases map to TRBD1. CDR3 length: 14 residues. The V and J ends lost 3 bases and 10 bases, in that order; junction bases with no gene match: 11. CDR1 GTSNPN and CDR2 SVGIG come from the germline V gene (reference sequence). The CDR3 bases are TGTGCCTGGAGCCCGGTGACAGGGGGCGACGGAGCTTTCTTT. Its protein is CAWSPVTGGDGAFF.